The source of this T cell receptor beta chain is a study of technical replicates of blood from several donors. Unmatched junction bases numbered 5, after V lost 1 base and J lost 3 bases. The CDR3 is 15 residues long. Germline V gene lookup returns CDR1 SGHRS and CDR2 YFSETQ. TCRdb's table, derived via immunoSEQ multiplex PCR, lists solely in-frame clones and lacks some. The table records approximately 84,000 clones, 95% to 98% of them present only once. Sequencing was done on a sample of T cells isolated from PBMCs. The source of this sequence is a human donor in good health. This rearrangement joins TRBV5-1 to TRBJ2-7; 9 bases are shared with TRBD1. As DNA, the CDR3 is TGCGCCAGCAGCTTGACGGGACAGGGTGTCTACGAGCAGTACTTC. It encodes CASSLTGQGVYEQYF.